These 26 T cell receptor beta chains were sequenced from one sample in a study of neoadjuvant anti-PD-1 for oral cavity cancer (dated by TCRdb to about 2021). Libraries came from the immunoSEQ multiplex PCR assay. The table was pulled from immuneACCESS by TCRdb, which kept in-frame rearrangements only. Such tables lose some clones; where checked, under half of the loss comes from unresolved V genes, and the rest has no known cause. The sample data list around 62,000 clones, and 65% to 85% of these were observed just once. The top ten hold around 2.6% of the sample. Sample time point, as interpreted from the label and publication: before neoadjuvant nivolumab. Sequencing used PBMCs, obtained before nivolumab (anti-PD-1) treatment. The receptor set was obtained from a person between 40 and 80 years old with oral cavity squamous cell carcinoma.

The rearrangement links TRBV9 to TRBJ2-1, with a weak D call TRBD2 (6 bases). V lost 0 bases, J lost 4 bases, and 11 bases lay in between. CDR3 length equals 15 residues. The germline gives CDR1 SGDLS, CDR2 YYNGEE. CDR3 coding DNA: TGTGCCAGCAGCGTAGATGTGGGGGGTTACAATGAGCAGTTCTTC. This sequence encodes CASSVDVGGYNEQFF.

The chain couples TRBV7-2 to TRBJ2-1; D remains ambiguous. The CDR3 runs to 12 residues. V dropped 0 bases and J dropped 4 bases, with 1 base sitting between them. Germline V gene sequence: CDR1 SGHTA, CDR2 FQGNSA. CDR3 amino acids: CASSLAYNEQFF. CDR3 nucleotide sequence: TGTGCCAGCAGCTTAGCGTACAATGAGCAGTTCTTC.

This rearrangement joins TRBV4-2 to TRBJ1-5; D is perhaps TRBD1 (5 bases). Germline V gene sequence: CDR1 LGHNA, CDR2 YNFKEQ. V shed 3 bases and J shed 3 bases, with 15 bases lying between them. CDR3 length: 16 amino acids. The CDR3 loop is CASSQDLGTPNQPQHF. As DNA, the CDR3 is TGTGCCAGCAGCCAGGATCTCGGGACTCCCAATCAGCCCCAGCATTTT.

The chain uses TRBV5-1 and TRBJ2-5; tentative D call: TRBD1 (6 bases). V lost 0 bases and J 7 bases, leaving 10 bases between the germline ends. This CDR3 has 13 amino acids. Germline V gene data show CDR1 as SGHRS and CDR2 as YFSETQ. CDR3 protein: CASSLDRVGTQYF. In nucleotides, the CDR3 is TGCGCCAGCAGCTTGGACAGGGTCGGGACCCAGTACTTC. The full variable domain, in which reference TRBV5-1 and TRBJ2-5 provide the parts outside the CDR3, is KAGVTQTPRYLIKTRGQQVTLSCSPISGHRSVSWYQQTPGQGLQFLFEYFSETQRNKGNFPGRFSGRQFSNSRSEMNVSTLELGDSALYLCASSLDRVGTQYFGPGTRLLVL.

The chain joins TRBV5-1 to TRBJ2-1; D may match TRBD1 or TRBD2 (6 bases each). The CDR3 covers 14 residues. In germline, CDR1 is SGHRS, CDR2 YFSETQ. With 4 bases removed from V and 8 bases from J, the gap between germline ends came to 16 bases. The CDR3 loop reads CASSPGASDDEQFF. The CDR3 coding sequence is TGCGCCAGCAGCCCGGGGGCTAGCGATGATGAGCAGTTCTTC.

The chain links TRBV11-2 to TRBJ2-7, with 8 bases aligning to TRBD1. J was trimmed by 3 bases and V by 5 bases; bases with no gene match: 6. This CDR3 comprises 14 residues. Germline CDR1 is SGHAT and CDR2 is FQNNGV. The CDR3 protein is CASSRGQDLYEQYF. CDR3 coding DNA: TGTGCCAGCAGCAGGGGACAGGATCTCTACGAGCAGTACTTC.

The chain employs TRBV30 and TRBJ1-1, with a weak D call TRBD1 (5 bases). V shed 8 bases and J shed 5 bases, with 18 bases lying between them. CDR1 and CDR2 (germline): GTSNPN, SVGIG (reference sequence). CDR3 length equals 13 residues. CDR3 protein: CALVSRGRTEAFF. The DNA of the CDR3 is TGTGCCCTCGTTTCGAGGGGTAGGACTGAAGCTTTCTTT.

The V gene is TRBV5-1, the J gene TRBJ1-1; no firm D call. Trimming removed 4 bases at V and 1 base at J, with 11 bases between. From germline, CDR1 is SGHRS and CDR2 YFSETQ. This CDR3 has 14 amino acids. The CDR3 bases are TGCGCCAGCAGCCAAGGACCGCAGAACACTGAAGCTTTCTTT. It specifies CASSQGPQNTEAFF.

The chain combines TRBV30 with TRBJ1-6, with D possibly TRBD1 on 5 matching bases. Trimming removed 5 bases at V and 11 bases at J, with 28 bases between. The length of the CDR3 is 17 residues. Germline-derived CDR1 and CDR2 are GTSNPN and SVGIG (reference sequence). In nucleotides, the CDR3 is TGTGCCTGGGGCGTCGGGGGGGGGATGTTGGGAATCGCACCCCTCCACTTT. This gives the protein CAWGVGGGMLGIAPLHF.

This clone has more than one count but fewer than ten. The chain employs TRBV9 and TRBJ1-1; tentatively, D is TRBD1 (5 bases). From germline, CDR1 is SGDLS and CDR2 YYNGEE. The CDR3 is made up of 15 amino acids. Trimming removed 0 bases at V and 2 bases at J, with 11 bases between. CDR3 sequence: CASSVAVGGNTEAFF. CDR3 DNA: TGTGCCAGCAGCGTAGCTGTGGGGGGAAACACTGAAGCTTTCTTT.

The gene calls are TRBV28 and TRBJ1-2, with TRBD1 matching over 9 bases. This CDR3 comprises 15 residues. CDR1 and CDR2 from the germline V gene are MDHEN and SYDVKM. V lost 5 bases to trimming and J lost 6 bases; unmatched junction nucleotides: 10. The CDR3 region has the DNA TGTGCCAGCAGTCTTACAGGGGGCGAAGTAGATGGCTACACCTTC. This translates into CASSLTGGEVDGYTF.

The chain has TRBV6-1 and TRBJ1-2, with D uncertain. The germline V and J ends were trimmed by 0 bases and 4 bases, with 15 bases remaining between them. CDR3 length: 16 residues. The germline CDR1 and CDR2 sequences are MNHNS and SASEGT. CDR3 in DNA: TGTGCCAGCAGTGAAGCGCTACGGGATCGCGCCTATGGCTACACCTTC. Its protein product is CASSEALRDRAYGYTF.

This chain joins TRBV6-4 and TRBJ2-2; TRBD2 agrees at 14 bases. There are 17 residues in the CDR3. With 6 bases clipped from V and 1 base from J, the junction kept 4 bases outside the gene matches. CDR1 is MRHNA, CDR2 SNTAGT, per germline. CDR3 protein: CASSPGTSGGNTGELFF. In nucleotides, the CDR3 is TGTGCCAGCAGCCCTGGGACTAGCGGGGGGAACACCGGGGAGCTGTTTTTT.

This clone is judged medium-sized. The chain couples TRBV6-1 to TRBJ2-7; 8 nucleotides align to TRBD1. This CDR3 has 16 amino acids. After removal of 2 bases from V and 0 bases from J, the junction contained 6 bases not matched to a gene. Germline CDR1 is MNHNS and CDR2 is SASEGT. The CDR3 loop is CASSEFEGQASYEQYF. The CDR3 coding sequence is TGTGCCAGCAGTGAATTTGAGGGACAGGCCTCCTACGAGCAGTACTTC.

The chain joins TRBV5-1 to TRBJ2-1, with 12 bases aligning to TRBD2. The CDR3 extends over 14 amino acids. The germline V gene encodes CDR1 SGHRS and CDR2 YFSETQ. V lost 0 bases, J lost 10 bases, and 2 bases stayed unmatched. CDR3 nucleotide sequence: TGCGCCAGCAGCTTGGGACTAGCGGGAGACGAGCAGTTCTTC. Translation: CASSLGLAGDEQFF.

This clone is a singleton in its sample. V and J are TRBV7-2 and TRBJ1-1; no clear D. Trimming stripped 5 bases from V and 7 bases from J, with 11 bases between. CDR3 length: 12 residues. Germline V gene data show CDR1 as SGHTA and CDR2 as FQGNSA. The CDR3 DNA reads as TGTGCCAGCAGCCTGGACGGTGGTGAAGCTTTCTTT. Translated, it gives CASSLDGGEAFF.

This CDR3 is CASSPPGEEQYF. Written as DNA, the CDR3 is TGTGCCAGCAGCCCACCGGGAGAGGAGCAGTACTTC. This rearrangement joins TRBV6-5 to TRBJ2-7; a possible D gene is TRBD2 (6 bases). The CDR3 loop spans 12 amino acids. V gave up 6 bases and J gave up 7 bases, with 13 bases separating them. Germline V gene data show CDR1 as MNHEY and CDR2 as SVGAGI.

This clone was observed a few times. The V call is TRBV2, the J call TRBJ1-5, with 7 bases fitting TRBD1. The trim removed 3 bases at V and 4 bases at J, leaving 6 bases unmatched. This CDR3 region has 15 residues. Germline CDR1 and CDR2: SNHLY and FYNNEI. The CDR3 protein is CASSDWDSQNQPQHF. Here the CDR3 DNA reads TGTGCCAGCAGTGACTGGGACAGCCAGAATCAGCCCCAGCATTTT.

The CDR3 DNA sequence: TGTGCCAGCAGTGACGAAGGACTAGCGGGAGGGAATCTACATACGCAGTATTTT. This codes for CASSDEGLAGGNLHTQYF. This chain joins TRBV6-1 and TRBJ2-3; TRBD2 matches 15 bases. J lost 7 bases, V lost 3 bases, and 11 bases had no gene match. The CDR3 spans 18 residues. Germline values: CDR1 MNHNS, CDR2 SASEGT.

V usage is TRBV2 and J usage is TRBJ2-7; no clear D. The length of the CDR3 is 11 residues. The V end lost 6 bases, the J end lost 3 bases, and 6 bases lay between the germline ends. CDR1 SNHLY and CDR2 FYNNEI come from the germline V gene. The CDR3 is CASRAIYEQYF. CDR3 bases: TGTGCCAGCAGGGCAATCTACGAGCAGTACTTC.

V and J are TRBV11-3 and TRBJ1-1; D is uncertain. The CDR3 is 17 amino acids. Looked up from germline, CDR1 is SGHNT and CDR2 is YENEEA. Trimming left V 4 bases short and J 1 base short, with 19 bases between. The DNA for the CDR3 is TGTGCCAGCAGCTCAACCCTCAGTACATTTGAGAACACTGAAGCTTTCTTT. Translation gives CASSSTLSTFENTEAFF.

The chain is built from TRBV7-8 and TRBJ2-3; D remains ambiguous. This CDR3 is built from 15 residues. V lost 0 bases to trimming and J lost 2 bases, with 9 bases between them. Germline V lookup: CDR1 SGHVS, CDR2 FQNEAQ. CDR3 amino acids: CASSLASYPTDTQYF. CDR3 coding DNA: TGTGCCAGCAGCTTAGCCTCGTATCCCACAGATACGCAGTATTTT.

The chain employs TRBV6-5 and TRBJ1-1, with D possibly TRBD1 on 5 matching bases. The CDR3 is 13 residues long. Looked up from germline, CDR1 is MNHEY and CDR2 is SVGAGI. Trimming shortened V by 6 bases and J by 1 base, and 9 bases separated the two germline ends. The CDR3 here is CASRPGQNTEAFF. CDR3 in DNA: TGTGCCAGCAGGCCTGGACAGAACACTGAAGCTTTCTTT.

This clone was recorded only once. The chain employs TRBV30 and TRBJ1-5; D is ambiguous. CDR1 and CDR2 (germline): GTSNPN, SVGIG (reference sequence). The CDR3 consists of 11 residues. The ends were cut back, 2 bases at V and 12 bases at J, with 11 bases in the middle. The CDR3 DNA reads TGTGCCTGGAGTAGAGGGTGGAGCCAGCATTTT. It encodes CAWSRGWSQHF.

The rearrangement links TRBV2 to TRBJ1-3; a possible D gene is TRBD1 (6 bases). CDR1 and CDR2 from the germline V gene are SNHLY and FYNNEI. V was clipped by 4 bases and J by 0 bases, with 19 bases between them. The CDR3 sequence is 18 residues long. This chain's CDR3 is CASSVFVTGLVSGNTIYF. DNA for the CDR3: TGTGCCAGCAGTGTTTTTGTGACAGGTCTTGTCTCTGGAAACACCATATATTTT.

The gene calls are TRBV7-2 and TRBJ2-3, with D perhaps matching TRBD1 (5 bases). CDR1 and CDR2 (germline): SGHTA, FQGNSA. V was pared by 4 bases and J by 0 bases, with 14 bases between. This CDR3 comprises 16 residues. The chain's CDR3 is CASSSPGRASTDTQYF. The CDR3 DNA is TGTGCCAGCAGCTCCCCAGGGCGCGCTAGCACAGATACGCAGTATTTT.